Sequencing of this T cell receptor beta chain was carried out in a study of OX40 agonist ivuxolimab in advanced cancers. Sequencing was performed with immunoSEQ multiplex PCR; in TCRdb, only in-frame clones are kept and a portion is missing. The repertoire has some 15,000 clones, roughly 73% of them found once; the top ten carry 28%. The germline gives CDR1 SGHTA, CDR2 FQGTGA. V dropped 5 bases and J dropped 8 bases, with 18 bases sitting between them. The CDR3 sequence is 14 residues long. Exclusion applied to patients with autoimmune disease history or systemic immunosuppression. This receptor was identified in an adult with an advanced solid tumor such as melanoma, head and neck, liver or kidney cancer. The chain recombines TRBV7-3 with TRBJ1-2; no clear D gene. This specimen consisted of CD4+ or CD8+ T cells sorted from blood, obtained in a trial of the OX40 agonist ivuxolimab. The CDR3 here is CASSQGRGERGYTF. CDR3 nucleotides: TGTGCCAGCAGCCAAGGGCGGGGTGAACGGGGCTACACCTTC.